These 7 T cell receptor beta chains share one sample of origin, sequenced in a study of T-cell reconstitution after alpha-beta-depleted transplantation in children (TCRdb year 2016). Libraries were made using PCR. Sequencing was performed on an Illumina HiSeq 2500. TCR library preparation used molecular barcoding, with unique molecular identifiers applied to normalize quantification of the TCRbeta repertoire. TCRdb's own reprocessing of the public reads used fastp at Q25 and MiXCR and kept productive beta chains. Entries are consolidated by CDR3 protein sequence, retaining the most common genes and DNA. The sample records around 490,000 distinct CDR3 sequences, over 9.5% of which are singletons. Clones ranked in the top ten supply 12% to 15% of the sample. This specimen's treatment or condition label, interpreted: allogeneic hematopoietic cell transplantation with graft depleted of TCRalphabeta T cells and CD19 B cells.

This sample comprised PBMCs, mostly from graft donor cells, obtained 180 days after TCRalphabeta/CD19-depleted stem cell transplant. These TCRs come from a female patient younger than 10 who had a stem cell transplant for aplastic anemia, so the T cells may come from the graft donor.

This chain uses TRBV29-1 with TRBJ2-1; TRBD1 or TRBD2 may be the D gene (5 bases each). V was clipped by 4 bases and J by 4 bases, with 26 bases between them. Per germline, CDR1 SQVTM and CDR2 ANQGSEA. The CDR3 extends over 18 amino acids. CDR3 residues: CSVGPGSGEGTSYNEQFF. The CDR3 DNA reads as TGCAGCGTTGGGCCCGGGTCCGGGGAAGGGACGTCTTACAATGAGCAGTTCTTC.

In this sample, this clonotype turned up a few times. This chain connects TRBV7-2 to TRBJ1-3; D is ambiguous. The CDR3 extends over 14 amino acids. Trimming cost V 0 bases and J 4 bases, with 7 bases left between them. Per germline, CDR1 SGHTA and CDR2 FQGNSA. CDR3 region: CASSLAPGGNTIYF. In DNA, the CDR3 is TGTGCCAGCAGCTTAGCGCCGGGCGGAAACACCATATATTTT.

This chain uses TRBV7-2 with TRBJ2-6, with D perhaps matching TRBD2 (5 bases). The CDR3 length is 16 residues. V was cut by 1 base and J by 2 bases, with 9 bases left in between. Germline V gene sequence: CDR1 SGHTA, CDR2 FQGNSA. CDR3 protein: CASSLVGGAGANVLTF. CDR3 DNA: TGTGCCAGCAGCTTAGTAGGAGGCGCTGGGGCCAACGTCCTGACTTTC.

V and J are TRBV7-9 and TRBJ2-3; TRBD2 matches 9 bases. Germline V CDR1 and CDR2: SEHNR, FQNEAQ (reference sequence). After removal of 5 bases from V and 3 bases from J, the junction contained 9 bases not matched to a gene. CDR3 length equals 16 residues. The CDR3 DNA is TGTGCCAGCAGCCCGACTAGCGGAGGGGTAACAGATACGCAGTATTTT. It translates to CASSPTSGGVTDTQYF.

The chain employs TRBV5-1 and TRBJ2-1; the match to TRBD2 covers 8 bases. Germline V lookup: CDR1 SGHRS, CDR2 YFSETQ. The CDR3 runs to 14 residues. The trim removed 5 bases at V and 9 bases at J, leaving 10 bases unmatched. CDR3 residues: CASSRGLEVGEQFF. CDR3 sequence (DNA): TGCGCCAGCAGTCGGGGACTAGAGGTTGGTGAGCAGTTCTTC.

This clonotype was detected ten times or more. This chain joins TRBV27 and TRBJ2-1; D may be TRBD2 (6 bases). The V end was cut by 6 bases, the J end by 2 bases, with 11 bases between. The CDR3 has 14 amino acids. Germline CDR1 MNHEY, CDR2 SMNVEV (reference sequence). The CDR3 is CASRRGVPYNEQFF. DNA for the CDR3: TGTGCCAGCAGGCGGGGAGTCCCCTACAATGAGCAGTTCTTC.

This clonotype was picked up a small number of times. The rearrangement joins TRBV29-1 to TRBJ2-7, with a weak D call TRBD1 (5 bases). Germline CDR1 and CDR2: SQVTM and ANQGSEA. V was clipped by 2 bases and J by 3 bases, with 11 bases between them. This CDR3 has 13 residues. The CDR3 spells CSVELDSYYEQYF. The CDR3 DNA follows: TGCAGCGTTGAACTTGACAGCTACTACGAGCAGTACTTC.